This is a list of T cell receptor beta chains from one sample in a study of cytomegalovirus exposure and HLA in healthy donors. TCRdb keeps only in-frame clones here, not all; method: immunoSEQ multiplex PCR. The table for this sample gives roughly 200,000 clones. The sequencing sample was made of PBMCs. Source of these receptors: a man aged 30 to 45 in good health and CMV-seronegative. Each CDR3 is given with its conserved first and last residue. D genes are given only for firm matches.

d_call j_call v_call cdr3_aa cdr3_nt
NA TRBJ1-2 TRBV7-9 CASSLDSRAETRNTF TGTGCCAGCAGCTTAGACTCTCGTGCCGAGACAAGAAACACCTTC
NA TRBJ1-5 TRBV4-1 CASARGINQPQHF TGCGCCAGCGCTCGAGGAATCAATCAGCCCCAGCATTTT
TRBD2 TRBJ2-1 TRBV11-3 CASSTMGSGYNEQFF TGTGCCAGCAGCACGATGGGTAGCGGGTACAATGAGCAGTTCTTC
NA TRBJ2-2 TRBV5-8 CASSLPLRSIGGELFF TGTGCCAGCAGCTTGCCCTTGCGGTCGATCGGCGGGGAGCTGTTTTTT
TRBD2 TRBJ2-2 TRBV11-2 CASSLAALASTGELFF TGTGCCAGCAGCTTAGCAGCACTAGCGAGCACCGGGGAGCTGTTTTTT
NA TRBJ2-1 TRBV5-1 CASSLEREQFF TGCGCCAGCAGCTTGGAGCGGGAGCAGTTCTTC
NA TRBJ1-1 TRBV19 CASSPLTGNTEAFF TGTGCCAGTAGTCCCTTGACAGGGAACACTGAAGCTTTCTTT
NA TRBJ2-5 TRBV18 CASSPPMGGGETQYF TGTGCCAGCTCACCACCGATGGGGGGAGGAGAGACCCAGTACTTC
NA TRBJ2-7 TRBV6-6 CASSYLPGLGYEQYF TGTGCCAGCAGTTACCTTCCGGGACTGGGCTACGAGCAGTACTTC
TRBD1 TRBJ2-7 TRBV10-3 CASGGQGSYEQYF TGTGCCTCGGGGGGACAGGGGTCCTACGAGCAGTACTTC
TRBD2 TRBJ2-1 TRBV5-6 CASSLGLAGREQFF TGTGCCAGCAGCTTGGGACTAGCGGGACGGGAGCAGTTCTTC